This T cell receptor (beta chain) was recorded in a study of T cell responses to AZD1222 COVID-19 vaccine. This CDR3 has 14 amino acids. Germline V gene lookup returns CDR1 ENHRY and CDR2 SYGVKD. Trimming took 5 bases from V and 2 from J; bases not matched to a gene: 3. Libraries were prepared by immunoSEQ multiplex PCR; TCRdb keeps only in-frame clonotypes and omits some of them. The table includes some 96,000 clones, roughly nine tenths detected once. This clonotype was obtained from an adult in good health. This specimen consisted of peripheral blood, obtained on day 0 of AZD1222 vaccination. The chain uses TRBV10-3 and TRBJ2-3, with TRBD1 matching over 8 bases. The CDR3 DNA sequence: TGTGCCATCAGTAAGGACAGGGTCACAGATACGCAGTATTTT. The encoded protein is CAISKDRVTDTQYF.